This T cell receptor (beta chain) was obtained from a study of T cell changes during pregnancy in multiple sclerosis (dated by TCRdb to the late 2010s). General notes on the study: In women with multiple sclerosis, the researchers looked at how the T cell repertoire shifted as pregnancy progressed.

According to the germline V gene, CDR1 reads SGHRS and CDR2 reads YFSETQ. Taken from cysteine to phenylalanine, the CDR3 has 14 residues. Only the CDR3 DNA stays, 42 bases, in frame from base 1. V trim: 5 bases; J trim: 9 bases; unmatched bases: 10. Library creation used the immunoSEQ multiplex PCR assay. TCRdb re-hosts the immuneACCESS table, in-frame sequences only. Its copies lack some clones; in the studies checked, an unresolved V gene accounts for under half of them, and the cause for the rest is not known. The sample table contains approximately 47,000 clones; only one count was recorded for roughly 90% of them. Clones ranked in the top ten supply 1.5% to 2% of the sample. This clone was recorded once. Its specific antigen is unknown. Qualities for individual bases were not recorded, and no much larger clone is one base off.

The TCR comes from a female donor with multiple sclerosis, enrolled in a pregnancy study. The rearrangement combines TRBV5-1 with TRBJ2-1, and TRBD1 matches 8 of the central bases. The material was peripheral blood, obtained in the first trimester of pregnancy. For the CDR3, the sequence is CASSSIGQGAEQFF. The base sequence is TGCGCCAGCAGTTCTATCGGGCAGGGGGCTGAGCAGTTCTTC. This CDR3, with the reference TRBV5-1 and TRBJ2-1 proteins standing in past its ends, gives the full variable domain KAGVTQTPRYLIKTRGQQVTLSCSPISGHRSVSWYQQTPGQGLQFLFEYFSETQRNKGNFPGRFSGRQFSNSRSEMNVSTLELGDSALYLCASSSIGQGAEQFFGPGTRLTVL.